This TCR beta chain was sequenced during a study of shared clonotypes between healthy human individuals. V gave up 5 bases and J gave up 11 bases, with 21 bases separating them. CDR3 size: 14 residues. Germline lookup yields CDR1 MNHEY and CDR2 SMNVEV (reference sequence). The table came from immunoSEQ multiplex PCR; TCRdb's copy has only in-frame clones and leaves some out. The sample includes more than 1.2 million clones, 98% to 99% of them seen just once. The receptor's source is a man aged 25 to 40 in good health. V usage is TRBV27 and J usage is TRBJ1-1; no clear D. The sequencing input was naive CD4+ T cells sorted from blood. Subset defined: CD45RA+ positively selected. CDR3 residues: CASSSDQDVGKAFF. CDR3 bases: TGTGCCAGCAGTAGTGACCAGGACGTCGGGAAGGCTTTCTTT.